These 15 T cell receptor beta chains were sequenced from one sample in a study of cytomegalovirus exposure and HLA in healthy donors. Vbeta (60) and Jbeta (13) primers were used in the PCR. Assay used: immunoSEQ multiplex PCR; TCRdb lists only in-frame clones, some missing. The repertoire includes approximately 140,000 clones, around 79% of them detected once, and 2.8% sits in the top ten. Sequenced: PBMCs. The receptors shown here come from a male donor in good health and CMV-seronegative.

This clone occurred a few times. The chain has TRBV27 and TRBJ2-7; D may be TRBD1 (6 bases). Trimming cost V 6 bases and J 3 bases, with 15 bases left between them. The germline V gene has CDR1 MNHEY and CDR2 SMNVEV (reference sequence). The CDR3 loop spans 14 amino acids. Here the CDR3 reads CASRGANRGYEQYF. CDR3 sequence (DNA): TGTGCCAGCAGGGGGGCAAATCGGGGCTACGAGCAGTACTTC.

V usage is TRBV18 and J usage is TRBJ2-7; 9 nucleotides agree with TRBD2. CDR3 length equals 14 residues. Per germline, CDR1 KGHSH and CDR2 LQKENI. The V gene end was trimmed by 6 bases and the J gene end by 1 base; junction bases not matched to a gene: 4. The CDR3: CASSRTSDSYEQYF. CDR3 coding DNA: TGTGCCAGCTCCCGGACTAGCGATTCCTACGAGCAGTACTTC.

The chain carries TRBV18 and TRBJ2-7; the D gene is possibly TRBD1 (6 bases). V was shortened by 6 bases and J by 3 bases, with 12 bases between the two germline ends. This CDR3 is 13 amino acids long. Germline V gene lookup returns CDR1 KGHSH and CDR2 LQKENI. The CDR3 region has the DNA TGTGCCAGCTCCCAAGGGACAAACTACGAGCAGTACTTC. This sequence encodes CASSQGTNYEQYF.

This chain uses TRBV19 with TRBJ2-3; TRBD1 is a possible D gene (5 bases). Trimming cost V 2 bases and J 5 bases, with 8 bases left between them. Germline loops: CDR1 LNHDA, CDR2 SQIVND (reference sequence). This CDR3 region has 13 residues. The CDR3 coding sequence is TGTGCCAGTAGTATAAGTAGGGGAGATACGCAGTATTTT. This gives the protein CASSISRGDTQYF. Filled out from reference TRBV19 and TRBJ2-3, the complete variable domain reads DGGITQSPKYLFRKEGQNVTLSCEQNLNHDAMYWYRQDPGQGLRLIYYSQIVNDFQKGDIAEGYSVSREKKESFPLTVTSAQKNPTAFYLCASSISRGDTQYFGPGTRLTVL.

V is TRBV9 and J is TRBJ2-1; 11 nucleotides line up with TRBD2. CDR1 and CDR2 (germline): SGDLS, YYNGEE. Unmatched junction bases numbered 0, after V lost 4 bases and J lost 6 bases. The CDR3 length is 13 residues. CDR3 bases: TGTGCCAGCAGCACTAGCGGGGGCAATGAGCAGTTCTTC. This sequence encodes CASSTSGGNEQFF.

V gene TRBV2 combines with J gene TRBJ1-1, with 7 positions matching TRBD1. The CDR3 spans 15 residues. The V gene end was trimmed by 10 bases and the J gene end by 5 bases; junction bases not matched to a gene: 16. Germline V gene lookup returns CDR1 SNHLY and CDR2 FYNNEI. CDR3 nucleotide sequence: TGTGCCACCGACAGGGAAGGGTTCGGAAAGACTGAAGCTTTCTTT. Its protein product is CATDREGFGKTEAFF.

The chain uses TRBV15 and TRBJ2-2, with 7 bases identical to TRBD1. V gave up 1 base and J gave up 1 base; unmatched junction bases: 3. The CDR3 contains 16 residues. Germline V CDR1 and CDR2: LNHNV, YYDKDF (reference sequence). DNA for the CDR3: TGTGCCACCAGCAGAGCCAGGACAGGGAACACCGGGGAGCTGTTTTTT. The encoded protein is CATSRARTGNTGELFF.

The chain carries TRBV10-3 and TRBJ2-5, with D possibly being TRBD2 (6 bases). CDR1 ENHRY and CDR2 SYGVKD come from the germline V gene. CDR3 length equals 14 residues. Trimming pared 5 bases from V and 5 bases from J, leaving 15 bases between. The CDR3 nucleotides read TGTGCCATCAGTCCGTCGTCAGGGAGGGAGACCCAGTACTTC. As protein: CAISPSSGRETQYF.

This clone was picked up one time. The chain employs TRBV30 and TRBJ2-7, with 9 bases identical to TRBD2. The CDR3 has 13 residues. Germline V gene data show CDR1 as GTSNPN and CDR2 as SVGIG (reference sequence). The junction had 2 bases not matched to a gene; V was cut back by 2 bases and J by 3 bases. The CDR3 spells CAWSPSGIYEQYF. Written as DNA, the CDR3 is TGTGCCTGGAGTCCTAGCGGGATCTACGAGCAGTACTTC.

The sample holds a few counts of this clone. This chain connects TRBV7-3 to TRBJ1-2; no clear D. The germline V gene encodes CDR1 SGHTA and CDR2 FQGTGA. With 0 bases removed from V and 8 bases from J, the gap between germline ends came to 13 bases. The CDR3 length is 14 residues. Written as DNA, the CDR3 is TGTGCCAGCAGCTTAACCCAGTTCGGCGGGGGCTACACCTTC. Translation gives CASSLTQFGGGYTF.

This clone was seen a single time. This rearrangement joins TRBV27 to TRBJ2-3; TRBD2 aligns across 8 bases. The V gene's germline CDR1 is MNHEY and CDR2 SMNVEV (reference sequence). This CDR3 has 15 residues. Trimming removed 4 bases from V and 3 bases from J; junction bases left unmatched: 6. The CDR3: CASSSREGGTDTQYF. CDR3 sequence (DNA): TGTGCCAGCAGTTCCCGGGAGGGCGGGACAGATACGCAGTATTTT.

V is TRBV2 and J is TRBJ1-2; TRBD1 agrees at 7 bases. J was trimmed by 6 bases and V by 4 bases; bases with no gene match: 5. Looked up from germline, CDR1 is SNHLY and CDR2 is FYNNEI. The CDR3 covers 13 residues. The CDR3 is CASSVNRGDGYTF. Here the CDR3 DNA reads TGTGCCAGCAGTGTTAACAGGGGTGATGGCTACACCTTC.

V gene TRBV28 combines with J gene TRBJ1-1; D unresolved. V gave up 2 bases and J gave up 4 bases, with 8 bases separating them. This CDR3 is built from 13 residues. Germline CDR1 is MDHEN and CDR2 is SYDVKM. The CDR3 reads CASSLSEGTEAFF. The CDR3 DNA reads TGTGCCAGCAGTTTAAGTGAGGGCACTGAAGCTTTCTTT.

The J gene is TRBJ1-3, the V gene TRBV5-6; the D gene is possibly TRBD1 (5 bases). V lost 2 bases and J 2 bases, leaving 8 bases between the germline ends. Germline values: CDR1 SGHDT, CDR2 YYEEEE. The CDR3 is 14 amino acids. CDR3 in DNA: TGTGCCAGCAGCTTCGAAGGGGCTGGAAACACCATATATTTT. Translating it yields CASSFEGAGNTIYF.

The count of this clone is one. The V call is TRBV5-1, the J call TRBJ1-1; D is undetermined. Germline loops: CDR1 SGHRS, CDR2 YFSETQ. The CDR3 runs 13 residues. With 0 bases removed from V and 2 bases from J, the gap between germline ends came to 5 bases. The CDR3 sequence is CASSLGSNTEAFF. The CDR3, as DNA: TGCGCCAGCAGCTTGGGGAGCAACACTGAAGCTTTCTTT. Full variable domain (missing parts from reference TRBV5-1 and TRBJ1-1): KAGVTQTPRYLIKTRGQQVTLSCSPISGHRSVSWYQQTPGQGLQFLFEYFSETQRNKGNFPGRFSGRQFSNSRSEMNVSTLELGDSALYLCASSLGSNTEAFFGQGTRLTVV.